Listed here is a single T cell receptor beta chain. Researchers ran the assay at a deep level. The protocol was immunoSEQ multiplex PCR, while the TCRdb copy is restricted to in-frame clones and leaves out a portion. Of approximately 710,000 clones in the sample, less than 95% were seen once. This entry comes from a study of shared clonotypes between healthy human individuals. The CDR3 sequence is 13 residues long. The trim removed 10 bases at V and 6 bases at J, leaving 8 bases unmatched. From germline, CDR1 is LNHDA and CDR2 SQIVND (reference sequence). Sequencing was done on a sample of memory CD8+ T cells from PBMCs. Indicated subset: CD45RO+ cells pooled with CCR7-negative TemRA cells. The chain links TRBV19 to TRBJ2-1; TRBD1 matches at 8 bases. This TCR was sampled from a young man in good health. Some clones in this sample may be carry-over from other donors' samples. CDR3 sequence: CATTDRDVNEQFF. The DNA for the CDR3 is TGTGCCACGACGGACAGGGACGTCAATGAGCAGTTCTTC.